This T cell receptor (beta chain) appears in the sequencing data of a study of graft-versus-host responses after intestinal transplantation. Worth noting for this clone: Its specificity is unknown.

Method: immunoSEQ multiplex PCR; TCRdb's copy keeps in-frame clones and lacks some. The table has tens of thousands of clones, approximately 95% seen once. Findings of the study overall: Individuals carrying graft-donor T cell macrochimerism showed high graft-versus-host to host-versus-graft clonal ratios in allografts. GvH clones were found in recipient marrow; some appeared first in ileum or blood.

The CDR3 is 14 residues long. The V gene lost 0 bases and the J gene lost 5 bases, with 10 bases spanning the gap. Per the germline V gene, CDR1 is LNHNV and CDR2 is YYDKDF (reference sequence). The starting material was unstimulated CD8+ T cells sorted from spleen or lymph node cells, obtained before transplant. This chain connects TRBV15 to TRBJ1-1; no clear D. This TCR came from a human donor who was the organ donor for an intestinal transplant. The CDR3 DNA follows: TGTGCCACCAGCAGAGACAAGGGATCGACTGAAGCTTTCTTT. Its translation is CATSRDKGSTEAFF.